These 26 T cell receptor beta chains originate from one sample sequenced in a study of blood T cells in healthy people across ages. PCR was performed a second time for roughly 7 to 11 cycles using a sample-barcoded 5' primer and a J-beta primer mix. TCRdb analysed the 5' RACE reads with MiXCR anew, one entry per CDR3 protein. This table holds 800,000 to 950,000 distinct CDR3 sequences, roughly 29% found once. Separately, the same data were catalogued under a study of T cells of mothers and their children.

Sequencing used blood. Every receptor here comes from a woman aged 40-49 years in good health.

The J gene is TRBJ2-3, the V gene TRBV5-1; D possibly corresponds to TRBD1 (5 bases). With 0 bases removed from V and 3 bases from J, the gap between germline ends came to 11 bases. The CDR3 spans 15 residues. Per the germline V gene, CDR1 is SGHRS and CDR2 is YFSETQ. CDR3 sequence: CASSLGQGDTDTQYF. The CDR3 DNA sequence: TGCGCCAGCAGCTTGGGGCAGGGTGATACAGATACGCAGTATTTT.

This chain links TRBV20-1 with TRBJ1-6, with D hard to call. Germline V gene data show CDR1 as DFQATT and CDR2 as SNEGSKA (reference sequence). V gave up 0 bases and J gave up 8 bases, with 14 bases separating them. The CDR3 has 15 residues. The CDR3 DNA follows: TGCAGTGCTAGAGATCAAGTAGCCCCCTATTCACCCCTCCACTTT. Protein: CSARDQVAPYSPLHF.

The V gene is TRBV5-6, the J gene TRBJ2-3; 12 bases agree with TRBD2. The CDR3 length is 18 residues. In germline, CDR1 is SGHDT, CDR2 YYEEEE. The junction had 8 bases not matched to a gene; V was cut back by 0 bases and J by 3 bases. CDR3 in amino acids: CASSLDPLAGGWTDTQYF. In nucleotides, the CDR3 is TGTGCCAGCAGCTTGGATCCCCTAGCGGGGGGGTGGACAGATACGCAGTATTTT.

The rearrangement joins TRBV7-2 to TRBJ2-1; 12 bases map to TRBD2. Germline trimming cut 2 bases from V and 8 bases from J; bases unmatched to any gene: 7. The CDR3 contains 16 residues. Germline CDR1 and CDR2: SGHTA and FQGNSA. For the CDR3, the DNA is TGTGCCAGCAGCTTAACCTGGACTAGCGGGGCCTATGAGCAGTTCTTC. Its protein is CASSLTWTSGAYEQFF.

This clonotype was observed at least ten times. The chain links TRBV5-6 to TRBJ2-1; D gene uncertain. The germline V and J ends were trimmed by 0 bases and 10 bases, with 11 bases remaining between them. The length of the CDR3 is 13 residues. Germline assignment: CDR1 SGHDT and CDR2 YYEEEE. Here the CDR3 DNA reads TGTGCCAGCAGCTTGGAAGGCAGTCGAGAGCAGTTCTTC. The encoded protein is CASSLEGSREQFF.

This sequence joins TRBV24-1 and TRBJ2-5; 9 bases align to TRBD1. Losses at the gene ends were 5 bases for V and 11 bases for J; bases not matched to a gene: 11. From germline, CDR1 is KGHDR and CDR2 SFDVKD. The length of the CDR3 is 14 residues. This chain's CDR3 is CATSVGTGPSEQYF. The CDR3, as DNA: TGTGCCACCAGTGTAGGGACAGGGCCTTCGGAGCAGTACTTC.

This clonotype was observed many times. This CDR3 is CASSWDRANTEAFF. The CDR3 bases are TGTGCCAGCAGTTGGGACAGGGCGAACACTGAAGCTTTCTTT. The rearrangement links TRBV12-3 or TRBV12-4 to TRBJ1-1; 9 bases fit TRBD1. CDR3 length equals 14 residues. Trimming took 4 bases from V and 1 from J; bases not matched to a gene: 1.

The chain joins TRBV12-3 or TRBV12-4 to TRBJ1-4, with D tentatively TRBD1 (6 bases). V was cut by 4 bases and J by 0 bases, with 24 bases left in between. There are 20 residues in the CDR3. The CDR3 bases are TGTGCCAGCAGTTCATCCGGGGACATATGGACGGCCGCAACTAATGAAAAACTGTTTTTT. The encoded protein is CASSSSGDIWTAATNEKLFF.

This clonotype was seen a handful of times. The chain is built from TRBV6-1 and TRBJ1-5; D is unclear. The V gene lost 3 bases and the J gene lost 0 bases, with 6 bases spanning the gap. The CDR3 has 14 residues. Germline loops: CDR1 MNHNS, CDR2 SASEGT. The CDR3 region has the DNA TGTGCCAGCAGTGACTGGGGTAGCAATCAGCCCCAGCATTTT. Translated: CASSDWGSNQPQHF.

This clonotype was observed many times. This chain links TRBV5-6 with TRBJ2-1, with D hard to call. CDR1 and CDR2 (germline): SGHDT, YYEEEE. V lost 1 base to trimming and J lost 8 bases, with 4 bases between them. The CDR3 length is 11 residues. The CDR3 loop reads CASSLSDEQFF. CDR3 DNA: TGTGCCAGCAGCTTGTCGGATGAGCAGTTCTTC.

This clonotype showed up just a few times. The chain recombines TRBV5-1 with TRBJ2-5; D unclear. The CDR3 loop spans 14 amino acids. CDR1 and CDR2 from the germline V gene are SGHRS and YFSETQ. V was trimmed by 0 bases and J by 5 bases, leaving 11 bases between them. CDR3 DNA sequence: TGCGCCAGCAGCTTGGGTTCCGGTTGTGAGACCCAGTACTTC. Translation gives CASSLGSGCETQYF.

For this clonotype: A much larger clone lies a single base off, so this may be a read error. This chain uses TRBV29-1 with TRBJ2-2; D not resolved. The CDR3 spans 12 residues. Germline values: CDR1 SQVTM, CDR2 ANQGSEA. CDR3: CRVGRKAGELFF. In nucleotides, the CDR3 is TGCAGAGTTGGTCGGAAAGCCGGGGAGCTGTTTTTT.

The rearrangement uses TRBV27 and TRBJ1-2, with D perhaps matching TRBD1 (6 bases). In germline, CDR1 is MNHEY, CDR2 SMNVEV (reference sequence). Deletions cut 7 bases from V and 1 base from J, with 10 bases between. CDR3 length: 13 residues. CDR3 nucleotides: TGTGCCAGCATGGGGGCGGATAACTATGGCTACACCTTC. Protein: CASMGADNYGYTF.

The chain joins TRBV6-1 to TRBJ1-1; D not certain. CDR1 is MNHNS and CDR2 is SASEGT in the germline V gene. This CDR3 is built from 15 residues. The V end was cut by 5 bases, the J end by 4 bases, with 17 bases between. CDR3 protein: CASSTGLLAGTEAFF. CDR3 bases: TGTGCCAGCAGTACGGGCTTATTGGCTGGCACTGAAGCTTTCTTT.

Only one count was recorded for this clonotype. Possible read error: a much larger clone is one base away. This chain links TRBV28 with TRBJ2-1; 7 nucleotides align to TRBD1. The length of the CDR3 is 15 residues. Trimming cost V 6 bases and J 13 bases; bases outside gene matches: 18. The V gene's germline CDR1 is MDHEN and CDR2 SYDVKM. In DNA form, the CDR3 reads TGTGCCAGCAGACAGGGGCGACACCACCAAGAGACCCAGTTCTTC. Translation gives CASRQGRHHQETQFF.

This clonotype was detected only a few times. A much larger clone differs by one base, so this may be a read error. The V call is TRBV7-3, the J call TRBJ1-2; D call uncertain. Germline CDR1 and CDR2: SGHTA and FQGTGA. The CDR3 totals 13 residues. Trimming removed 7 bases at V and 5 bases at J, with 14 bases between. CDR3 residues: CASNLLAGYGYTF. CDR3 in DNA: TGTGCCAGCAACTTGTTAGCCGGATATGGCTACACCTTC. Full variable domain (rest looked up from reference TRBV7-3 and TRBJ1-2): GAGVSQTPSNKVTEKGKYVELRCDPISGHTALYWYRQSLGQGPEFLIYFQGTGAADDSGLPNDRFFAVRPEGSVSTLKIQRTERGDSAVYLCASNLLAGYGYTFGSGTRLTVV.

There are a few counts of this clonotype. This rearrangement joins TRBV12-3 or TRBV12-4 to TRBJ1-1, with D unresolved. Trimming removed 3 bases from V and 9 bases from J, with 8 bases in between. CDR3 size: 11 residues. The CDR3, as DNA: TGTGCCAGCAGTTTCGGTTCTAAAGCTTTCTTT. It is translated as CASSFGSKAFF.

This sequence joins TRBV13 and TRBJ1-1; D remains unclear. Trimming left V 5 bases short and J 5 bases short, with 9 bases between. There are 12 residues in the CDR3. Per the germline V gene, CDR1 is PRHDT and CDR2 is FYEKMQ (reference sequence). CDR3 nucleotide sequence: TGTGCCAGCAGCATTCTAAGGACTGAAGCTTTCTTT. Residues: CASSILRTEAFF. The full variable domain, with the rest looked up from reference TRBV13 and TRBJ1-1, is AAGVIQSPRHLIKEKRETATLKCYPIPRHDTVYWYQQGPGQDPQFLISFYEKMQSDKGSIPDRFSAQQFSDYHSELNMSSLELGDSALYFCASSILRTEAFFGQGTRLTVV.

Concerning this clonotype itself: This clone may be a read error of a much larger clone one base away. The chain joins TRBV29-1 to TRBJ2-7, with 11 bases matching TRBD2. This CDR3 comprises 14 residues. With 4 bases clipped from V and 3 bases from J, the junction kept 5 bases outside the gene matches. Per the germline V gene, CDR1 is SQVTM and CDR2 is ANQGSEA. The CDR3 region is CSVAGLAGGYEQYF. The CDR3 region has the DNA TGCAGCGTTGCGGGGCTAGCGGGGGGCTACGAGCAGTACTTC.

This clonotype was detected many times. The gene calls are TRBV9 and TRBJ2-7; 9 bases match TRBD1. With 0 bases clipped from V and 2 bases from J, the junction kept 0 bases outside the gene matches. The CDR3 sequence is 14 residues long. The V gene's germline CDR1 is SGDLS and CDR2 YYNGEE. CDR3 sequence reads: CASSVGTGAYEQYF. The CDR3 coding sequence is TGTGCCAGCAGCGTAGGGACAGGGGCCTACGAGCAGTACTTC.

A note on this clonotype: This sequence may be a read error, since a much larger clone differs from it by one base. The chain carries TRBV24-1 and TRBJ2-1, with D hard to call. This CDR3 region has 15 residues. Germline CDR1 KGHDR, CDR2 SFDVKD. CDR3 DNA sequence: TGTGCCACCAGTGATTTGGGACGTTCCTACAATGAGCACTTCTTC. Protein: CATSDLGRSYNEHFF.

This clonotype was detected ten times or more. This chain joins TRBV28 and TRBJ1-2, with D perhaps matching TRBD1 (5 bases). Germline V gene sequence: CDR1 MDHEN, CDR2 SYDVKM. This CDR3 is built from 14 residues. Trimming shortened V by 3 bases and J by 4 bases, and 12 bases separated the two germline ends. CDR3 in amino acids: CASSLVTVPYGYTF. CDR3 DNA sequence: TGTGCCAGCAGTTTGGTGACAGTTCCCTATGGCTACACCTTC.

The J gene is TRBJ2-7, the V gene TRBV20-1; 8 bases line up with TRBD1. Germline V gene lookup returns CDR1 DFQATT and CDR2 SNEGSKA (reference sequence). J lost 3 bases, V lost 4 bases, and 11 bases had no gene match. The CDR3 contains 15 residues. CDR3 residues: CSAKPGQGKFYEQYF. The CDR3 nucleotides read TGCAGTGCTAAACCAGGACAGGGAAAATTCTACGAGCAGTACTTC.

The chain has TRBV14 and TRBJ2-1; 7 bases are a match to TRBD2. The J call could be wrong; TRBJ2-7 is a better fit for the DNA end. Germline V gives CDR1 SGHDN, CDR2 FVKESK. The length of the CDR3 is 16 residues. The CDR3 loop reads CASSQGGGLYDNEQYF. In DNA form, the CDR3 reads TGTGCCAGCAGCCAAGGGGGGGGACTTTACGACAATGAGCAGTACTTC.

Turning to this clonotype: This may be a read error, as it is one base from a much larger clone. V usage is TRBV28 and J usage is TRBJ2-6; D remains ambiguous. The CDR3 runs to 14 residues. In germline, CDR1 is MDHEN, CDR2 SYDVKM. The DNA for the CDR3 is TGTACCAGCAGTCCGTCCTCTGGGGCCAACGTCCTGACTTTC. This translates into CTSSPSSGANVLTF.

The V gene is TRBV6-5, the J gene TRBJ1-5, with 9 nucleotides matching TRBD1. After removal of 6 bases from V and 6 bases from J, the junction contained 9 bases not matched to a gene. This CDR3 is built from 15 residues. CDR1 is MNHEY, CDR2 SVGAGI, per germline. The CDR3 loop is CASRRDREYGQPQHF. CDR3 bases: TGTGCCAGCAGAAGGGACAGGGAGTATGGTCAGCCCCAGCATTTT.